The rows below give T cell receptor beta chains drawn from one sample of a study of cytomegalovirus exposure and HLA in healthy donors. TCRdb's table, derived via immunoSEQ multiplex PCR, lists solely in-frame clones and lacks some. The profile shows some 160,000 clones, roughly 87% of them singletons. What was sequenced was PBMCs. These TCRs come from a woman in her 50s in good health and CMV-seronegative. The CDR3 runs from the conserved cysteine through the conserved F or W. A D gene is named only where the DNA matches it firmly.

V gene	J gene	D gene	CDR3 DNA	CDR3 protein
TRBV28	TRBJ1-2	.	TGTGCCAGCAGTACCGCGGGGCCTAACTATGGCTACACCTTC	CASSTAGPNYGYTF
TRBV29-1	TRBJ2-2	.	TGCAGCGTTGATGAGGTTAACACCGGGGAGCTGTTTTTT	CSVDEVNTGELFF
TRBV6-1	TRBJ1-2	.	TGTGCCAGCACGGGGGAGGGCTACACCTTC	CASTGEGYTF
TRBV6-6	TRBJ1-1	.	TGTGCCAGCAGTTACTCGGGCGAACGGGAAGCTTTCTTT	CASSYSGEREAFF
TRBV2	TRBJ2-7	TRBD2	TGTGCCAGCAGTGATCTGCGGGAGCCACTCCTCGAGCAGTACTTC	CASSDLREPLLEQYF
TRBV7-8	TRBJ1-5	TRBD1	TGTGCCAGCAGCCCACAGGGGGATCAGCCCCAGCATTTT	CASSPQGDQPQHF
TRBV6-1	TRBJ2-5	.	TGTGCCAGCTTAGCGGTGCTTACCGTAGAGACCCAGTACTTC	CASLAVLTVETQYF
TRBV19	TRBJ1-2	TRBD1	TGTGCCAGTAGTACGCGGGACAGGGTTGAGGGCTACACCTTC	CASSTRDRVEGYTF
TRBV4-1	TRBJ1-2	.	TGCGCCAGCAGCCCCCCTATATATAACTATGGCTACACCTTC	CASSPPIYNYGYTF
TRBV9	TRBJ2-1	.	TGTGCCAGCAGCGTAGTGGGGGCTGGTGAGCAGTTCTTC	CASSVVGAGEQFF
TRBV6-6	TRBJ1-2	.	TGTGCCAGCAGCCCAGGGCTCTACTATGGCTACACCTTC	CASSPGLYYGYTF
TRBV27	TRBJ2-3	.	TGTGCCAGCAGAAACCGGTTAGACACAGATACGCAGTATTTT	CASRNRLDTDTQYF
TRBV7-9	TRBJ1-5	TRBD1	TGTGCCAGCAGCAAGACAGGGGGCGAAGGGCAATCACCCCAGCATTTT	CASSKTGGEGQSPQHF